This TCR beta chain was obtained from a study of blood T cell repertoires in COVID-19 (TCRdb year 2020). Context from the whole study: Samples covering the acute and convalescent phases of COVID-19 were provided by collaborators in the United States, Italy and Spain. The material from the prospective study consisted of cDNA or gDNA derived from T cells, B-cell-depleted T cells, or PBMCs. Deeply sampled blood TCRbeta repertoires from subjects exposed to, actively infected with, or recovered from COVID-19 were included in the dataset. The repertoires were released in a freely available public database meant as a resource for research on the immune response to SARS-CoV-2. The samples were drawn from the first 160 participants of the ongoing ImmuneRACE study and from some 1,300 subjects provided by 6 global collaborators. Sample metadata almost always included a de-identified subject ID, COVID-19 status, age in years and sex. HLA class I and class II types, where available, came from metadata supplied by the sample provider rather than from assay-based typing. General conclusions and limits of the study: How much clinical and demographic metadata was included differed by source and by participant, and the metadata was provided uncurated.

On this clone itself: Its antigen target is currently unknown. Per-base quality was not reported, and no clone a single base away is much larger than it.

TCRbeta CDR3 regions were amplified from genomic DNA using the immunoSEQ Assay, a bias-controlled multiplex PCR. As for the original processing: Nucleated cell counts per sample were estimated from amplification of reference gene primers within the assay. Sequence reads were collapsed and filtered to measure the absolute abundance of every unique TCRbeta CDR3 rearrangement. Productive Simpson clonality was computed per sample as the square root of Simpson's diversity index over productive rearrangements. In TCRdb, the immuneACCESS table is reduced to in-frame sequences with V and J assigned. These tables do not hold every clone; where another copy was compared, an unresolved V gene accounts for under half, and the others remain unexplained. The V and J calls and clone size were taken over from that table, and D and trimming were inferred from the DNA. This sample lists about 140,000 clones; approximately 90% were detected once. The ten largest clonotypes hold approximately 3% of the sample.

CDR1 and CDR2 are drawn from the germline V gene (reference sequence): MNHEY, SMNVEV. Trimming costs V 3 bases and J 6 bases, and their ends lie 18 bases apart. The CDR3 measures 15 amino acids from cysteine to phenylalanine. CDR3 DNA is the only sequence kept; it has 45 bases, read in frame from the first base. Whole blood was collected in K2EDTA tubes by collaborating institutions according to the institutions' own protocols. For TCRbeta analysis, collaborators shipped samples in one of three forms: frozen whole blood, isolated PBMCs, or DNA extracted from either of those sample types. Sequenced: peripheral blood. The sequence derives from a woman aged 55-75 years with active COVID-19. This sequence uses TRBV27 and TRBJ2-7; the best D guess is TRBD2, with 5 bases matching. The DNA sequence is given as TGTGCCAGCAGTTTTTACTCTAGCCGAGGTAGCGAGCAGTACTTC. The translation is CASSFYSSRGSEQYF.